Following are 28 T cell receptor beta chains from one sample sequenced in a study of T cells in Graves' hyperthyroidism and ophthalmopathy (dated by TCRdb to about 2019). Library preparation was by multiplex PCR. The run used an Illumina HiSeq 2000. TCR beta CDR3 regions were amplified from RNA transcripts. The first round of RT-PCR for the TCR CDR3 was performed with the HTBI primer set and the Qiagen OneStep RT-PCR kit. Through fastp at Q25 and MiXCR, TCRdb rebuilt clones from the public reads, retaining in-frame beta chains. Identical CDR3 protein sequences are pooled into one entry, listed with their most common genes and DNA. The table for this sample lists some 300,000 distinct CDR3 sequences; around 19% of them were counted only once. Under 45% of the sample rests with the top ten. Material: blood. The receptors derive from a man aged 50 to 60 with Graves' ophthalmopathy.

This clonotype was found a few times. The chain joins TRBV19 to TRBJ1-2, with unresolved D. V was pared by 5 bases and J by 4 bases, with 8 bases between. The CDR3 sequence is 12 residues long. The germline CDR1 and CDR2 sequences are LNHDA and SQIVND (reference sequence). In nucleotides, the CDR3 is TGTGCCAGTAGTGGAAGGACCTATGGCTACACCTTC. This codes for CASSGRTYGYTF.

A note on this clonotype: The CDR3 ends on some other residue instead of the conserved phenylalanine or tryptophan, so this is likely a read error. The J gene is TRBJ1-2, the V gene TRBV20-1; D ambiguous. In germline, CDR1 is DFQATT, CDR2 SNEGSKA (reference sequence). CDR3 size: 17 residues. Deletions cut 5 bases from V and 5 bases from J, with 27 bases between. The CDR3 region has the DNA TGCAGTGCTGAAACCCGACCTGGTACCAACGTTCGATATGGCTACACCCTC. Protein product: CSAETRPGTNVRYGYTL.

On this clonotype itself: This could be a read error, since a much larger clone is one nucleotide away. The chain uses TRBV27 and TRBJ2-1; 7 nucleotides match TRBD2. This CDR3 comprises 13 residues. V shed 8 bases and J 7 bases; nucleotides not matched to a gene: 8. Germline lookup yields CDR1 MNHEY and CDR2 SMNVEV (reference sequence). The CDR3 region has the DNA TGTGCCAGCCAGTGGAGCGGGGCGAATGAGCAGTTCTTC. The encoded protein is CASQWSGANEQFF.

This clonotype was observed at least ten times. The chain joins TRBV27 to TRBJ1-1; D is possibly TRBD1 (6 bases). The CDR3 extends over 16 amino acids. From germline, CDR1 is MNHEY and CDR2 SMNVEV (reference sequence). V lost 3 bases to trimming and J lost 0 bases, with 14 bases between them. CDR3 coding DNA: TGTGCCAGCAGTTTCGGGTCAGGGGCGTTGAACACTGAAGCTTTCTTT. This translates into CASSFGSGALNTEAFF.

The V gene is TRBV5-5, the J gene TRBJ2-1; TRBD2 matches 12 bases. V trimming: 0 bases; J trimming: 6 bases; junction bases outside the gene matches: 4. Germline loops: CDR1 SGHKS, CDR2 YYEKEE (reference sequence). CDR3 length: 16 residues. The CDR3 DNA reads as TGTGCCAGCAGCTTGGTTGGACTAGCGGGAAGCAATGAGCAGTTCTTC. Translation: CASSLVGLAGSNEQFF.

On this clonotype: This may arise from a read error, as a much more abundant clone is one base away. The V gene is TRBV28, the J gene TRBJ1-1; the D gene is possibly TRBD1 (6 bases). CDR3 length equals 16 residues. Trimming left V 4 bases short and J 5 bases short, with 20 bases between. Germline V gives CDR1 MDHEN, CDR2 SYDVKM. The CDR3 loop is CASSSLLSGAGTEAFF. Here the CDR3 DNA reads TGTGCCAGCAGTTCTCTCCTTTCAGGGGCGGGTACTGAAGCTTTCTTT.

The chain carries TRBV5-1 and TRBJ2-2; D remains unclear. CDR1 and CDR2 (germline): SGHRS, YFSETQ. CDR3 size: 15 residues. Trimming removed 1 base from V and 5 bases from J, with 12 bases in between. Written as DNA, the CDR3 is TGCGCCAGCAGCTTGCCGGCTAGTGGGACCGGGGAGCTGTTTTTT. The encoded protein is CASSLPASGTGELFF.

This clonotype was seen more than once but under ten times. The CDR3 nucleotides read TGCAGTGCTAGAGGGGGACCTGGAAACACCATATATTTT. This gives the protein CSARGGPGNTIYF. The rearrangement links TRBV20-1 to TRBJ1-3, with D tentatively TRBD1 (5 bases). The CDR3 totals 13 residues. Looked up from germline, CDR1 is DFQATT and CDR2 is SNEGSKA (reference sequence). V was pared by 1 base and J by 2 bases, with 6 bases between.

The chain carries TRBV4-1 and TRBJ2-1; 10 bases map to TRBD1. Germline CDR1 is MGHRA and CDR2 is YSYEKL. The CDR3 has 15 amino acids. The ends lost 5 bases at V and 6 bases at J; junction bases unmatched: 7. The CDR3 DNA is TGCGCCAGCAGCTCCCCGGGACAGGGGTCCAATGAGCAGTTCTTC. Protein sequence: CASSSPGQGSNEQFF.

As DNA, the CDR3 is TGTGCCAGCAGCCTTTCCCTTAAAGAGTCTGAAGCTTTCTTT. This sequence encodes CASSLSLKESEAFF. V gene TRBV5-6 combines with J gene TRBJ1-1, with no clear D. Deletions cut 4 bases from V and 6 bases from J, with 16 bases between. The germline CDR1 and CDR2 sequences are SGHDT and YYEEEE. CDR3 size: 14 residues.

This clonotype has a count of ten or more. The gene calls are TRBV5-5 and TRBJ1-5; 11 bases map to TRBD1. The CDR3 contains 14 residues. In germline, CDR1 is SGHKS, CDR2 YYEKEE (reference sequence). V dropped 5 bases and J dropped 5; count of bases not matched to a gene: 3. CDR3 loop: CASSWGQGDQPQHF. The CDR3 DNA reads TGTGCCAGCAGTTGGGGACAGGGGGATCAGCCCCAGCATTTT. Together with reference TRBV5-5 and TRBJ1-5, the CDR3 gives the full variable domain: DAGVTQSPTHLIKTRGQQVTLRCSPISGHKSVSWYQQVLGQGPQFIFQYYEKEERGRGNFPDRFSARQFPNYSSELNVNALLLGDSALYLCASSWGQGDQPQHFGDGTRLSIL.

This clonotype was counted at least ten times. The chain has TRBV20-1 and TRBJ1-5; 8 bases are a match to TRBD1. CDR1 and CDR2 from the germline V gene are DFQATT and SNEGSKA (reference sequence). The ends lost 4 bases at V and 2 bases at J; junction bases unmatched: 1. The CDR3 runs to 13 residues. The CDR3 bases are TGCAGTGCTATGGGACAGGGCAATCAGCCCCAGCATTTT. This translates into CSAMGQGNQPQHF.

Ten or more counts support this clonotype. The rearrangement uses TRBV12-3 or TRBV12-4 and TRBJ2-3, with no clear D. Trimming left V 6 bases short and J 1 base short, with 8 bases between. The CDR3 extends over 13 amino acids. The CDR3 sequence is CASSVPRTDTQYF. CDR3 DNA: TGTGCCAGCAGCGTGCCGCGCACAGATACGCAGTATTTT.

This clonotype has a handful of counts. The CDR3 sequence: CSAQTSGRSDTQYF. Written as DNA, the CDR3 is TGCAGTGCCCAGACTAGCGGGAGGTCAGATACGCAGTATTTT. This chain connects TRBV20-1 to TRBJ2-3; 13 bases fit TRBD2. CDR1 and CDR2 (germline): DFQATT, SNEGSKA (reference sequence). V shed 6 bases, J shed 4 bases, and the junction held 4 bases outside the gene matches. The CDR3 spans 14 residues.

This clonotype was recorded a few times. The V and J genes are TRBV6-5 and TRBJ2-1; D is uncertain. V gave up 0 bases and J gave up 7 bases, with 4 bases separating them. This CDR3 is built from 12 residues. The V gene's germline CDR1 is MNHEY and CDR2 SVGAGI. This chain's CDR3 is CASSYSMNEQFF. The CDR3 DNA sequence: TGTGCCAGCAGTTACTCGATGAATGAGCAGTTCTTC.

The chain has TRBV11-2 and TRBJ1-2, with D tentatively TRBD1 (6 bases). The CDR3 sequence is 12 residues long. Germline CDR1 reads SGHAT; CDR2 reads FQNNGV. V dropped 4 bases and J dropped 8 bases, with 11 bases sitting between them. CDR3 nucleotide sequence: TGTGCCAGCAGCTCAGGACAGAGCGGCTACACCTTC. Amino acid sequence: CASSSGQSGYTF.

In its sample, this clonotype was seen once. The chain carries TRBV5-4 and TRBJ1-6; D gene unclear. Germline values: CDR1 SGHNT, CDR2 YYREEE (reference sequence). This CDR3 has 13 residues. With 1 base removed from V and 9 bases from J, the gap between germline ends came to 8 bases. CDR3 nucleotide sequence: TGTGCCAGCAGCTTGAGTTCTGGTTCACCCCTCCACTTT. Protein product: CASSLSSGSPLHF.

The genes are TRBV20-1 and TRBJ1-5; TRBD1 is a possible D gene (5 bases). The V end lost 3 bases, the J end lost 1 base, and 13 bases lay between the germline ends. CDR3 length: 15 amino acids. CDR1 and CDR2 (germline): DFQATT, SNEGSKA (reference sequence). The DNA for the CDR3 is TGCAGTGCTAGTTTGGGGTCAGGGAGCAATCAGCCCCAGCATTTT. Translating it yields CSASLGSGSNQPQHF.

J is TRBJ2-2 and V is TRBV5-1; D not resolved. Trimming took 0 bases from V and 5 from J, leaving 14 bases between them. In germline, CDR1 is SGHRS, CDR2 YFSETQ. The CDR3 spans 16 residues. CDR3 sequence (DNA): TGCGCCAGCAGCTTGGTTCGGACCTTGTTGACCGGGGAGCTGTTTTTT. Protein sequence: CASSLVRTLLTGELFF.

This clonotype was recorded at least ten times. The chain is built from TRBV11-2 and TRBJ2-1; 12 nucleotides line up with TRBD2. The CDR3 totals 16 residues. CDR1 and CDR2 (germline): SGHAT, FQNNGV. The V segment lost 1 base and the J segment 6 bases; nucleotides outside the gene matches: 4. The CDR3 nucleotides read TGTGCCAGCAGCTTAGTTTCTAGCGGGAGGGGCAATGAGCAGTTCTTC. Protein sequence: CASSLVSSGRGNEQFF.

This clonotype was counted ten times or more. The chain carries TRBV6-2 or TRBV6-3 and TRBJ1-5; perhaps TRBD1 as D (6 bases). This CDR3 has 17 amino acids. The germline V and J ends were trimmed by 0 bases and 4 bases, with 16 bases remaining between them. CDR1 is MNHEY, CDR2 SVGEGT, per germline. The DNA of the CDR3 is TGTGCCAGCAGTTACTCGAGGACAGTTTCCTCGAATCAGCCCCAGCATTTT. It encodes CASSYSRTVSSNQPQHF.

This clonotype was picked up a small number of times. V and J are TRBV18 and TRBJ1-4, with D hard to call. Trimming took 2 bases from V and 3 from J, leaving 10 bases between them. This CDR3 has 15 amino acids. Looked up from germline, CDR1 is KGHSH and CDR2 is LQKENI. CDR3 nucleotides: TGTGCCAGCTCACCAGTCGGAGTGGCTAATGAAAAACTGTTTTTT. Amino acids: CASSPVGVANEKLFF.

The chain recombines TRBV4-1 with TRBJ2-7, with D perhaps matching TRBD1 or TRBD2 (5 bases each). CDR1 and CDR2 from the germline V gene are MGHRA and YSYEKL. Trimming stripped 3 bases from V and 4 bases from J, with 13 bases between. This CDR3 contains 14 residues. The CDR3 loop reads CASSHLTGPYEQYF. The CDR3, as DNA: TGCGCCAGCAGCCATCTGACGGGGCCGTACGAGCAGTACTTC.

This clonotype appeared many times. CDR3: CSARVVAGLYEQYF. CDR3 bases: TGCAGTGCTAGAGTTGTAGCGGGACTCTACGAGCAGTACTTC. This rearrangement joins TRBV20-1 to TRBJ2-7; 8 bases fit TRBD2. CDR1 and CDR2 (germline): DFQATT, SNEGSKA (reference sequence). V lost 1 base, J lost 3 bases, and 5 bases stayed unmatched. The CDR3 consists of 14 residues.

With regard to this clonotype: The junction departs from the called germline gene at one end, perhaps through a read error. V is TRBV6-1 and J is TRBJ2-5; D call uncertain. Per the germline V gene, CDR1 is MNHNS and CDR2 is SASEGT. The CDR3 contains 12 residues. The CDR3 DNA reads TGCGCCAGCAGTGGTGCGGAAGAGACCCAGTACTTC. Protein sequence: CASSGAEETQYF.

The chain carries TRBV7-9 and TRBJ2-2; TRBD1 aligns across 9 bases. The junction had 9 bases not matched to a gene; V was cut back by 5 bases and J by 5 bases. Looked up from germline, CDR1 is SEHNR and CDR2 is FQNEAQ (reference sequence). This CDR3 contains 16 residues. CDR3 protein: CASSRPEDRGTGELFF. In DNA, the CDR3 is TGTGCCAGCAGCCGGCCCGAGGACAGGGGAACCGGGGAGCTGTTTTTT.

This clonotype appeared a few times. The chain is built from TRBV29-1 and TRBJ2-1; tentative D call: TRBD2 (6 bases). There are 12 residues in the CDR3. CDR1 SQVTM and CDR2 ANQGSEA come from the germline V gene. V lost 4 bases, J lost 9 bases, and 13 bases lay in between. CDR3 nucleotides: TGCAGCGTTGTGGGTTTGGGAGGTGAGCAGTTCTTC. It encodes CSVVGLGGEQFF.

The J gene is TRBJ2-6, the V gene TRBV20-1; D not certain. CDR1 DFQATT and CDR2 SNEGSKA come from the germline V gene (reference sequence). The CDR3 covers 14 residues. V was pared by 3 bases and J by 1 base, with 7 bases between. The CDR3 DNA reads as TGCAGTGCTAGCCCCGCATCTGGGGCCAACGTCCTGACTTTC. The encoded protein is CSASPASGANVLTF.